This TCR beta chain stems from a study of blood T cell repertoires in COVID-19. Study-level information: Samples representing acute and convalescent COVID-19 were sourced from the United States, Italy and Spain.

Germline V lookup: CDR1 LNHDA, CDR2 SQIVND (reference sequence). Trimming left V 4 bases short and J 4 bases short, with 7 bases between. There are 12 residues in the CDR3. Using immunoSEQ multiplex PCR, the repertoire was profiled, and TCRdb retains in-frame clones only, with some absent. The sample records more than 85,000 clones, around 74% being singletons. V and J are TRBV19 and TRBJ1-1; D remains ambiguous. The sequence was obtained from a woman in her 70s with acute or convalescent COVID-19. The material sequenced was peripheral blood. For the CDR3, the DNA is TGTGCCAGTAGTAGCAGAATCACTGAAGCTTTCTTT. As protein: CASSSRITEAFF.